The source of this T cell receptor beta chain is a study of CD4 and CD8 cells across lung adenocarcinoma regions. Samples came from patients with localized non-small cell lung adenocarcinoma. TCRdb analysed the PCR reads with MiXCR anew, one entry per CDR3 protein. The sample has about 12,000 distinct CDR3 sequences; around 50% are singletons. The CDR3 is 14 residues long. Germline V gives CDR1 MNHNS, CDR2 SASEGT. This clonotype originated in a female donor with lung adenocarcinoma. The CD4 and CD8 labels of this study may be unreliable. The source material was CD8+ T cells from the center of a lung tumor. The V gene is TRBV6-1, the J gene TRBJ2-1; D is unresolved. The better agreement between TRBJ2-5 and the DNA end casts doubt on the J call. CDR3 loop: CASSSTNYGETQYF. The CDR3 DNA is TGTGCCAGCAGCTCTACGAATTATGGTGAGACCCAGTACTTC.